This T cell receptor (beta chain) was observed in a study of T-cell reconstitution after alpha-beta-depleted transplantation in children. Whole-study results and caveats: T-cell numbers and diversity, one year after transplant, stemmed largely from T cells that were newly produced. Reportedly, alpha-beta T cells present about two months post-transplant originated from several hundred expanded clones of graft origin.

As regards this clonotype: Its specificity is not known.

Unique molecular identifiers were used in preparing the TCRbeta library. TCRdb processed the PCR reads anew with MiXCR; each CDR3 protein has one entry. This table holds 500,000 to 650,000 distinct CDR3 sequences, 13% found once. The ends were cut back, 0 bases at V and 2 bases at J, with 9 bases in the middle. In germline, CDR1 is SGHRS, CDR2 YFSETQ. This CDR3 spans 14 amino acids. The material was PBMCs, mostly from graft donor cells, obtained 360 days after TCRalphabeta/CD19-depleted stem cell transplant. V is TRBV5-1 and J is TRBJ2-7; D unresolved. This clonotype originated in a male patient younger than 18 who had a stem cell transplant for acute myeloid leukemia, so the T cells may come from the graft donor. The CDR3 nucleotides are TGCGCCAGCAGCTTGGAAGGGTCCACCTACGAGCAGTACTTC. Its translation is CASSLEGSTYEQYF.